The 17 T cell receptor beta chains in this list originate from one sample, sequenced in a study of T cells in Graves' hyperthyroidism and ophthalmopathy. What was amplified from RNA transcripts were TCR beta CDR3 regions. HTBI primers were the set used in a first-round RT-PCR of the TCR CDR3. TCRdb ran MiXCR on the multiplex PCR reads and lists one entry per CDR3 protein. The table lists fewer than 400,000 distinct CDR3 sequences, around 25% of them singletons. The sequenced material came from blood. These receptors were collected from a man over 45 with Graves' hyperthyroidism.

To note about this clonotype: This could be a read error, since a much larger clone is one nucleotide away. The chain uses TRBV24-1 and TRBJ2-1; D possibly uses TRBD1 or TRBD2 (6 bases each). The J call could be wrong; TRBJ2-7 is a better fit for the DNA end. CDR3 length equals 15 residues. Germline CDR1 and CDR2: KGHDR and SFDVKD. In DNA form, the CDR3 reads TGTGCCACCAGTGGGGGCGGCGGGACATACAATGAGCAGTACTTC. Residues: CATSGGGGTYNEQYF.

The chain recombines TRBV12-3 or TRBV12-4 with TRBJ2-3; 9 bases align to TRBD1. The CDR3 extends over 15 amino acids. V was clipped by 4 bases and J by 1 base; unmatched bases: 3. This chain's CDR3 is CASSYWDRGTDTQYF. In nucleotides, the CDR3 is TGTGCCAGCAGTTACTGGGACAGGGGCACAGATACGCAGTATTTT.

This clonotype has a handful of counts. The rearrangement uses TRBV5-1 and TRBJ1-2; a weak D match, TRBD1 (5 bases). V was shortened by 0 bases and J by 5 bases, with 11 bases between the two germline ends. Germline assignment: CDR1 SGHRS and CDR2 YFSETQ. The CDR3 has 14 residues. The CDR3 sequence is CASSLDGAGYGYTF. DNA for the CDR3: TGCGCCAGCAGCTTGGATGGGGCGGGGTATGGCTACACCTTC.

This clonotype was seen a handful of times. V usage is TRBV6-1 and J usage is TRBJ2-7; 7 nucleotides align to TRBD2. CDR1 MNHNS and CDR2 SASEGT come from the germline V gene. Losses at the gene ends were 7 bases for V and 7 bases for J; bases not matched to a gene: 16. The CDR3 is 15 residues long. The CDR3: CASNRLGLVGIEQYF. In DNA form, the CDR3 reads TGTGCCAGCAATAGGTTAGGACTAGTAGGAATTGAGCAGTACTTC.

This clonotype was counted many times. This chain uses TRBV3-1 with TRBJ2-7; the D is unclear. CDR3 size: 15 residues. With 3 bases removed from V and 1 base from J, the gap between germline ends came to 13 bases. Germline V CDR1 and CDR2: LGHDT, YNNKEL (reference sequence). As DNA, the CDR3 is TGTGCCAGCAGCCAGGCCCTCGGGCAGTCCTACGAGCAGTACTTC. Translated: CASSQALGQSYEQYF.

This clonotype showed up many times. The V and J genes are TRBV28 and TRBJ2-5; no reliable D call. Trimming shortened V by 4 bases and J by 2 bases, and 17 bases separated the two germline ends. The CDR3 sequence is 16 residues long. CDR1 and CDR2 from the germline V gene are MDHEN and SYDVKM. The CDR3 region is CASSSPGGRSQETQYF. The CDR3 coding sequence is TGTGCCAGCAGTTCCCCCGGTGGACGGTCACAAGAGACCCAGTACTTC.

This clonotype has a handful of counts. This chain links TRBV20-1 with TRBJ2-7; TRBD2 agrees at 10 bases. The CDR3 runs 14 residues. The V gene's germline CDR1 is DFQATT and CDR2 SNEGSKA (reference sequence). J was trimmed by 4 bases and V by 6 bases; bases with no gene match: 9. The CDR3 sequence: CSAPGPSGSYEQYF. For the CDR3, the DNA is TGCAGTGCCCCTGGACCTAGCGGGAGTTACGAGCAGTACTTC.

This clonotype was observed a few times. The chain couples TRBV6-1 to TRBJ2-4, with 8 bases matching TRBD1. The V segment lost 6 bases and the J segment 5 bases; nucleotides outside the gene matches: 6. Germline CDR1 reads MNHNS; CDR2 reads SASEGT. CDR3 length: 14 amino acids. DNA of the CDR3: TGTGCCAGCAGGTCGGACAGGGTTGAAAACATTCAGTACTTC. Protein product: CASRSDRVENIQYF.

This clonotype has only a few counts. CDR3 coding DNA: TGCAGTGCTAGAGGAGCAGACTCCTACGAGCAGTACTTC. It codes for CSARGADSYEQYF. V is TRBV20-1 and J is TRBJ2-7, with D uncertain. Germline V gene data show CDR1 as DFQATT and CDR2 as SNEGSKA (reference sequence). This CDR3 is 13 amino acids long. V lost 1 base, J lost 0 bases, and 7 bases lay in between.

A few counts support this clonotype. CDR3 loop: CASRYMAGGAGELFF. In nucleotides, the CDR3 is TGCGCCAGCAGATATATGGCGGGAGGTGCCGGGGAGCTGTTTTTT. The rearrangement joins TRBV5-1 to TRBJ2-2; 8 bases agree with TRBD2. CDR1 and CDR2 (germline): SGHRS, YFSETQ. The CDR3 loop spans 15 amino acids. Trimming at V came to 5 bases and at J to 6 bases, leaving 9 bases not matched to a gene.

CDR3 residues: CAGGLRGLGTDTQYF. CDR3 coding DNA: TGTGCCGGCGGGCTAAGGGGGCTTGGTACAGATACGCAGTATTTT. The chain is built from TRBV6-9 and TRBJ2-3; 7 nucleotides match TRBD1. This CDR3 comprises 15 residues. V lost 11 bases to trimming and J lost 3 bases; unmatched junction nucleotides: 14. The germline CDR1 and CDR2 sequences are MNHGY and SVAAGI.

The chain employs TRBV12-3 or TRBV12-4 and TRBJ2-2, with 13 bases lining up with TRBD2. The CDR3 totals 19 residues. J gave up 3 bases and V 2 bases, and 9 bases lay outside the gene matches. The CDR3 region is CASSLPRGLAGVHTGELFF. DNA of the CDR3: TGTGCCAGCAGTTTACCCCGAGGACTAGCGGGAGTCCACACCGGGGAGCTGTTTTTT.

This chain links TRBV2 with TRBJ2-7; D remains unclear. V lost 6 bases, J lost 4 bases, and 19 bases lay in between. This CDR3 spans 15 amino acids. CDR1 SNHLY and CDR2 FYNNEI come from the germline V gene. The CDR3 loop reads CASSLNDFNAYEQYF. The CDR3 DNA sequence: TGTGCCAGCAGCCTAAACGATTTTAACGCTTACGAGCAGTACTTC.

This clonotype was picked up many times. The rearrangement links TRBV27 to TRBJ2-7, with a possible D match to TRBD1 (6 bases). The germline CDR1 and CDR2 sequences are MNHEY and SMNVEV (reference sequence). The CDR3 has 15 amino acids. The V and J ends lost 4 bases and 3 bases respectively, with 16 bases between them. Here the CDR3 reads CASSSGAPSGYEQYF. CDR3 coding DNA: TGTGCCAGCAGTTCAGGGGCCCCATCGGGCTACGAGCAGTACTTC.

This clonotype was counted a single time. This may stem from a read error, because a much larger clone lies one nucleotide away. This CDR3 is CASSLLGDNSPLHF. DNA of the CDR3: TGTGCCAGCAGTTTACTGGGGGATAATTCACCCCTCCACTTT. The gene calls are TRBV12-3 or TRBV12-4 and TRBJ1-6, with D tentatively TRBD1 (5 bases). The CDR3 covers 14 residues. The ends were cut back, 2 bases at V and 5 bases at J, with 7 bases in the middle.

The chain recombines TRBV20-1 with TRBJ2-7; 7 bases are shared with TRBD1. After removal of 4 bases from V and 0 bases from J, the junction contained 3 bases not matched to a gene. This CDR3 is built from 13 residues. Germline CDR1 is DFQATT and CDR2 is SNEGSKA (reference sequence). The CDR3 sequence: CSAKDRNSYEQYF. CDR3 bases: TGCAGTGCTAAGGACAGGAACTCCTACGAGCAGTACTTC.

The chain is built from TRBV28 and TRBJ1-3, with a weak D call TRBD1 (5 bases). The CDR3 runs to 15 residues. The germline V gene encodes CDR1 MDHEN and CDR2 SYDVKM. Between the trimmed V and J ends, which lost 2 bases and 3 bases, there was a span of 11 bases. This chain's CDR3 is CASSLLGGRGNTIYF. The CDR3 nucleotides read TGTGCCAGCAGTTTACTGGGGGGTCGTGGAAACACCATATATTTT.